This T cell receptor beta chain came from a study of T cells in Graves' hyperthyroidism and ophthalmopathy. Study conclusions and caveats: The model identified upcoming ophthalmopathy a median about six months ahead of onset.

TCR beta CDR3 sequences were amplified from RNA transcripts. The primer set for the first-round RT-PCR of the TCR CDR3 was HTBI. TCRdb re-derived calls from the multiplex PCR reads in MiXCR, one entry per CDR3 protein. In the table there are a few hundred thousand distinct CDR3 sequences, less than 25% of which are singletons. As to this clonotype: No antigen is known for it.

The germline V gene encodes CDR1 GTSNPN and CDR2 SVGIG (reference sequence). The CDR3 length is 13 residues. The ends were cut back, 0 bases at V and 0 bases at J, with 2 bases in the middle. Diagnosing involved the use of clinical symptoms, serum thyroxine and TRAb, thyroid ultrasound and orbital computed tomography. This receptor was obtained from a woman aged 65 to 85 with Graves' ophthalmopathy. The chain links TRBV30 to TRBJ1-4; D is unresolved. Sequencing was done on a sample of blood. CDR3 in amino acids: CAWSVSTNEKLFF. The CDR3 DNA reads TGTGCCTGGAGTGTTTCAACTAATGAAAAACTGTTTTTT.